This T cell receptor beta chain was retrieved from a study of cytomegalovirus exposure and HLA in healthy donors. General study findings and limits: TCR beta sequences reportedly predicted the HLA-A and HLA-B alleles of most subjects accurately. An ancestry cluster, one associated with Asian ancestry, reportedly showed fewer N-insertions than the 666-donor mean in a later analysis.

About this clone: Its antigen is still unknown.

The CDR3 extends over 12 amino acids. Germline CDR1 reads MNHNS; CDR2 reads SASEGT. Between the trimmed V and J ends, which lost 7 bases and 0 bases, there was a span of 6 bases. Primers for the PCR totalled 60 Vbeta and 13 Jbeta. Some clones are missing from TCRdb's copy, which holds only in-frame ones; the method was immunoSEQ multiplex PCR. Of under 110,000 clones listed, about 80% are singletons. This sequence originates from a man between 35 and 55 years old in good health and CMV-seronegative. Sequenced: PBMCs. This chain joins TRBV6-1 and TRBJ1-1; D remains ambiguous. The CDR3 loop is CASTVLNTEAFF. DNA for the CDR3: TGTGCCAGCACGGTCCTGAACACTGAAGCTTTCTTT.